The TCR beta chain under discussion was sequenced for a study of T cell repertoires in cytomegalovirus infection. Overall study: Matching HLA type, along with CMV infection, was indicated by public TCR beta signatures.

Trimming pared 1 base from V and 3 bases from J, leaving 21 bases between. This CDR3 has 19 amino acids. Germline CDR1 MGHRA, CDR2 YSYEKL. Each CDR3 protein is one row after TCRdb ran MiXCR on the reads. This repertoire shows approximately 500,000 distinct CDR3 sequences, approximately 10% found once; its top ten account for 10%. V usage is TRBV4-1 and J usage is TRBJ2-2, with D tentatively TRBD2 (5 bases). The specimen sequenced was PBMCs. The clonotype originates from a human donor in good health (CMV status not recorded). Some clones in this sample may be carry-over from other donors' samples. The DNA for the CDR3 is TGCGCCAGCAGCCAAGTTCCCCCCAGGAGAGGGTCGGACACCGGGGAGCTGTTTTTT. This encodes CASSQVPPRRGSDTGELFF.